This T cell receptor (beta chain) is drawn from a study of graft-versus-host responses after intestinal transplantation (dated by TCRdb to the early 2020s). General notes on the study: The transplants that recipients received were multivisceral, liver-intestinal, or isolated intestinal. All recipients received anti-thymocyte globulin induction followed by maintenance tacrolimus and steroids for approximately 3 years. Graft-versus-host and host-versus-graft alloreactive T cell clones were tracked in the graft, circulation and bone marrow after intestinal transplantation using bulk TCR-beta CDR3 sequencing. Alloreactive clones were identified by sequencing pre-transplant mixed lymphocyte reaction products and comparing them with unstimulated pre-transplant donor and recipient T cells. A cohort of around 25 intestinal transplant recipients, including one retransplant, was enrolled, and a few patients lacking pretransplant specimens were excluded. A peak of at least 4% donor T cells among recipient peripheral blood mononuclear cells was the definition used for donor T cell macrochimerism. Rather than being sequenced by the commercial service, samples from a few later patients were sequenced in-house on an Illumina MiSeq and processed with MiXCR. What the authors observed across the whole study: GvH clones were detected in recipient bone marrow, and some of these GvH clones were observed earlier in ileal mucosa or blood, consistent with an intestinal mucosal origin. In the allografts of patients with donor T cell macrochimerism, GvH to HvG T cell clonal ratios were high. Early after transplant, declines in HvG clones were associated with peak levels of circulating GvH clones. The relatively low number and heterogeneity of intestinal transplant patients limited the conclusions.

Sequences LNHDA (CDR1) and SQIVND (CDR2) are obtained from the germline V gene (reference sequence). CDR3 length: 15 amino acids, cysteine to phenylalanine. Only CDR3 DNA is held: 45 bases, read in frame from base 1. The V end gives up 3 bases and the J end 1 base, leaving 2 bases in the junction not matched to a gene. Concerning this clone: Its binding antigen is unknown. Within one base of it there is no much larger clone, and no base qualities were kept.

Blood samples were collected up to 4 times in the first month after transplant and then at least monthly when available. Receptor libraries were prepared by the immunoSEQ multiplex PCR assay. For most patients, genomic DNA was subjected to high-throughput TCR-beta CDR3 sequencing by Adaptive Biotechnologies. The paper's data handling went like this. Adaptive's ImmunoSEQ software supplied the TCR sequencing data for around 19 patients, while MiXCR and VDJtools were used to process three other patients. CDR3 nucleotide sequences shared between donor and recipient were removed because their origin could not be assigned. At least 2-fold expansion over unstimulated cells and a minimum CFSE-low frequency of 0.002% (template counts) or 0.001% (read counts) were required for clones to be classified as alloreactive. Mappable clones were those detected in sequenced pre-transplant spleen, lymph node, or MLR CFSE-low populations of the donor or recipient. The cumulative frequency of alloreactive clones was calculated as a percentage of all sequences, weighted by copy number. Entries here come from immuneACCESS through TCRdb and include only in-frame sequences with V and J called. Some clones fail to appear in such tables; in the studies checked, an unresolved V gene covers under half of the shortfall, and the cause of the remainder is unknown. That table furnishes V, J and clone size, whereas the DNA furnished D and trimming. The sample table holds roughly 23,000 clones, of which 90% were seen once. The ten largest clones represent 2% of the sample.

This TCR was sampled from a human patient who received an intestinal transplant, so some T cells may come from the graft donor. The sample here was PBMCs, taken just under 40 days after intestinal transplant. The chain uses TRBV19 and TRBJ1-5; TRBD1 agrees with 8 junctional bases. The CDR3 corresponds to CASSIRTGSNQPQHF. The nucleotides read TGTGCCAGTAGTATTCGGACAGGGAGCAATCAGCCCCAGCATTTT.